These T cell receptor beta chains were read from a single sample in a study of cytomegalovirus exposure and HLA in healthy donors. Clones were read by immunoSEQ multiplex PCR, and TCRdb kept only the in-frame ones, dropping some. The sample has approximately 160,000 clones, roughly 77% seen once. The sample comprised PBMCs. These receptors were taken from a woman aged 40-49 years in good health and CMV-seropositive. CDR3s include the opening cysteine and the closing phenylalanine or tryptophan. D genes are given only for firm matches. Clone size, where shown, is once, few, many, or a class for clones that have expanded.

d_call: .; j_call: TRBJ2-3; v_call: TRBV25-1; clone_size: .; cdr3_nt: TGTGCCAGCAGTGACCAACGGACACCGGGCACAGATACGCAGTATTTT; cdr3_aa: CASSDQRTPGTDTQYF
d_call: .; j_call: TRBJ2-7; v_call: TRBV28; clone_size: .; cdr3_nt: TGTGCCAGCAGGGGGACACAGAGCTCCTACGAGCAGTACTTC; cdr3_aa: CASRGTQSSYEQYF
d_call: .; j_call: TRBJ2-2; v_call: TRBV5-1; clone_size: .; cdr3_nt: TGCGCCAGCAGCGAGGGACTGCTGTCCGGGGAGCTGTTTTTT; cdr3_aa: CASSEGLLSGELFF
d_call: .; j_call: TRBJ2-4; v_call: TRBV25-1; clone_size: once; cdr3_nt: TGTGCCAGCAGTGGAGACAAAAACATTCAGTACTTC; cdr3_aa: CASSGDKNIQYF
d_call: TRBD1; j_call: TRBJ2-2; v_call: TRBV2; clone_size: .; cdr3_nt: TGTGCCAGCCAACCTTGGACAGGGATGAACACCGGGGAGCTGTTTTTT; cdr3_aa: CASQPWTGMNTGELFF
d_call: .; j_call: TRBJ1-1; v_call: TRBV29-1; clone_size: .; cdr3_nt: TGCAGCGTCTCCCGGGACACAGGCTCTATAGAAGCTTTCTTT; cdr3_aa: CSVSRDTGSIEAFF
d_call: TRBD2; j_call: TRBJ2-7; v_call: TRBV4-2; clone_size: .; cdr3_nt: TGTGCCAGCAGCCAAGATCGCGGGAGCCGCTCCTACGAGCAGTACTTC; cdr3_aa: CASSQDRGSRSYEQYF
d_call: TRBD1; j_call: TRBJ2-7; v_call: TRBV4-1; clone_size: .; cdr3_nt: TGCGCCAGCAGGGAGACAGGGGGCTCCTACGAGCAGTACTTC; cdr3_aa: CASRETGGSYEQYF
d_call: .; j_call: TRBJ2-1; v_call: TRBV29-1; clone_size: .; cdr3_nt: TGCAGCGTTGATGGGCTAGCCCCCTACAATGAGCAGTTCTTC; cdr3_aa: CSVDGLAPYNEQFF
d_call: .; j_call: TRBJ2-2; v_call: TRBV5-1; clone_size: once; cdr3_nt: TGCGCCAGCAGCTACCGACAGGGAGGCACCGGGGAGCTGTTTTTT; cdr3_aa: CASSYRQGGTGELFF
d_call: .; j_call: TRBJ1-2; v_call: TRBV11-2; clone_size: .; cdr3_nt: TGTGCCAGCAGCCAAGAGGGGGACTATGGCTACACCTTC; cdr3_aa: CASSQEGDYGYTF
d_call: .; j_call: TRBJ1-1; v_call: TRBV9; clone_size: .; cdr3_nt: TGTGCCAGCAGCGTAGCGAGTAACACTGAAGCTTTCTTT; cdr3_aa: CASSVASNTEAFF
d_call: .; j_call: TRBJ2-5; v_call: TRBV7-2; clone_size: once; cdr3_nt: TGTGCCAGCAGCCCGGCGGGGGAGACCCAGTACTTC; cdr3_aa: CASSPAGETQYF
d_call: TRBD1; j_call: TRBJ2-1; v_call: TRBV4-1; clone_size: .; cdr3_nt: TGCGCCAGCAGCCAGGGGACAGGGGGCTTCTCCTACAATGAGCAGTTCTTC; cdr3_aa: CASSQGTGGFSYNEQFF
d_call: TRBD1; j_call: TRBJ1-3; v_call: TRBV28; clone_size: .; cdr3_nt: TGTGCCAGCATTAAGGGACAGGGAGCTGGAAACACCATATATTTT; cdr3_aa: CASIKGQGAGNTIYF
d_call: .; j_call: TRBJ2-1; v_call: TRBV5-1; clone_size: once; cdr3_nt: TGCGCCAGCAGCTTTTCAGCCCAGGGGTACAATGAGCAGTTCTTC; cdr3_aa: CASSFSAQGYNEQFF
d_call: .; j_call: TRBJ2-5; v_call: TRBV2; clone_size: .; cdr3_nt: TGTGCCAGCATGACGGAATTGACGAGGTGGGAGACCCAGTACTTC; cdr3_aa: CASMTELTRWETQYF
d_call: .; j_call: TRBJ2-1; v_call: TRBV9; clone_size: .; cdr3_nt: TGTGCCAGCAGCGCCAGGGGCAATGAGCAGTTCTTC; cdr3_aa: CASSARGNEQFF
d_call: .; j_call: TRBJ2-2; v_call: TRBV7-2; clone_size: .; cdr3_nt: TGTGCCAGCAGCCCTCGGGTTCGGACCGGGGAGCTGTTTTTT; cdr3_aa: CASSPRVRTGELFF
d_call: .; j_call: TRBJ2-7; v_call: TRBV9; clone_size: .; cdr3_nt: TGTGCCAGCAGCGTAGGGGTGACAGGCTACGAGCAGTACTTC; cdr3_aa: CASSVGVTGYEQYF
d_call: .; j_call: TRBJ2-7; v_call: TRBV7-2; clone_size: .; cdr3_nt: TGTGCCAGCAGCAAAGAGGGCCGCCTGGCCTACGAGCAGTACTTC; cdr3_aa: CASSKEGRLAYEQYF
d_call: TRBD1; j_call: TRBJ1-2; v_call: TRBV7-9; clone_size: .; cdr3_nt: TGTGCCAGCAGCGCCGGGACAGCCTATGGCTACACCTTC; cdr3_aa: CASSAGTAYGYTF
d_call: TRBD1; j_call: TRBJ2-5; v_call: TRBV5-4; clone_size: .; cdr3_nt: TGTGCCAGCAGCGAGCCGGGACAGGGAGGGGAGACCCAGTACTTC; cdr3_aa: CASSEPGQGGETQYF
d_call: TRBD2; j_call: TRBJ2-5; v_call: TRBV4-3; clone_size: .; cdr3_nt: TGCGCCAGCAGCCATCAGACTAGCGAGACCCAGTACTTC; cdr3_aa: CASSHQTSETQYF
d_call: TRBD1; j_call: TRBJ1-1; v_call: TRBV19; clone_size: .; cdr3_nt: TGTGCCAGTAAACTATACGGAGGGGGCTTGAACACTGAAGCTTTCTTT; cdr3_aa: CASKLYGGGLNTEAFF
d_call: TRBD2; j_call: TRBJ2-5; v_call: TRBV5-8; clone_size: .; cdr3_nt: TGTGCCAGCAGGACTAGCGGGGGAGGAGAGACCCAGTACTTC; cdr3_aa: CASRTSGGGETQYF
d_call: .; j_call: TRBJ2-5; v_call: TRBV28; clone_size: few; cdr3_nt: TGTGCCAGCAGTTTATATTCCGGGGATGGGGAGACCCAGTACTTC; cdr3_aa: CASSLYSGDGETQYF
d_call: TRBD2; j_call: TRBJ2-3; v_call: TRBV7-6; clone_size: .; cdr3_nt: TGTGCCAGCAGCCGACTAGCTTTAACAGATACGCAGTATTTT; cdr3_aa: CASSRLALTDTQYF
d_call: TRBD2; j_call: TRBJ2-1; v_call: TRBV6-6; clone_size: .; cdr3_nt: TGTGCCAGCAGTTACGCGACTAGCGGGGGGGATGAGCAGTTCTTC; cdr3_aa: CASSYATSGGDEQFF
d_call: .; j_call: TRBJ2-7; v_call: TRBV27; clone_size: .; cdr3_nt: TGTGCCAGCAGTTTATGCCTGAAAGGGAGAGTTTACTGCGAGCAGTACTTC; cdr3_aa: CASSLCLKGRVYCEQYF
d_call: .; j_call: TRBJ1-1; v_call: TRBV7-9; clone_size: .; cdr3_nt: TGTGCCAGCAGCCAAGATGCCGGAGGGGCCACTGAAGCTTTCTTT; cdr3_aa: CASSQDAGGATEAFF
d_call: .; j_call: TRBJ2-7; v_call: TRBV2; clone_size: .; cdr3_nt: TGTGCCAGCATCACAGGTTATACCTACGAGCAGTACTTC; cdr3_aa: CASITGYTYEQYF
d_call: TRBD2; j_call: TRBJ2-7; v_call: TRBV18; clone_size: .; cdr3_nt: TGTGCCAGCTCACCCGGCCGGGACTACTCCTACGAGCAGTACTTC; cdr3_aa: CASSPGRDYSYEQYF
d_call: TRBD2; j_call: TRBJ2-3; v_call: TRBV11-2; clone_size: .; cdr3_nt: TGTGCCAGCGGCTTAGATGGGGGAGGGCGGGGGGACAGCACAGATACGCAGTATTTT; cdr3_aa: CASGLDGGGRGDSTDTQYF
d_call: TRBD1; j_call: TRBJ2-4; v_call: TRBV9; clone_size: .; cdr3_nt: TGTGCCAGCAGCCAATTGGACAGGGGGGAAGGCATTCAGTACTTC; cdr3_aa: CASSQLDRGEGIQYF
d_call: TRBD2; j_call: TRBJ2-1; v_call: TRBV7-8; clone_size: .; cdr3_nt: TGTGCCAGCAGCTTAAAACGACTAGCGGTGGGTAATGAGCAGTTCTTC; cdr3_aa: CASSLKRLAVGNEQFF
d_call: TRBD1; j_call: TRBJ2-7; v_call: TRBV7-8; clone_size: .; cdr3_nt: TGTGCCAGCAGCTCGGGACAGGCGAGCTCCTACGAGCAGTACTTC; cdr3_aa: CASSSGQASSYEQYF
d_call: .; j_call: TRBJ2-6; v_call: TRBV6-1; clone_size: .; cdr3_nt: TGTGCCAGCAGTGAAAGGACAGTCCCTGGGGCCAACGTCCTGACTTTC; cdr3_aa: CASSERTVPGANVLTF
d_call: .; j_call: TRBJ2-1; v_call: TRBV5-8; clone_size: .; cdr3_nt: TGTGCCAGCACCTCCGTGAACTTATTGAGCTCCTACAATGAGCAGTTCTTC; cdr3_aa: CASTSVNLLSSYNEQFF
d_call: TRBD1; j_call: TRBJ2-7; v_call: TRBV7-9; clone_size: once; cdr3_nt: TGTGCCAGCAGCTTAGAGGGACAGGGGGCAAAAGAGCAGTACTTC; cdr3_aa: CASSLEGQGAKEQYF
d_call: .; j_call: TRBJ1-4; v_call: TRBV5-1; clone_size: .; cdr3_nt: TGCGCCAGCAGCTTCAGGAGTGGGGGGGAAAAACTGTTTTTT; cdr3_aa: CASSFRSGGEKLFF
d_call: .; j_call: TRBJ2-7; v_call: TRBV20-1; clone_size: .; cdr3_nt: TGCAGTGCCAGGCTCGCCTACGAGCAGTACTTC; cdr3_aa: CSARLAYEQYF
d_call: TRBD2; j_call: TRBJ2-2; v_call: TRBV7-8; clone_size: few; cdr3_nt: TGTGCCAGCAGTTTTCGGGGTAGCGGGGTGCCCGGGGAGCTGTTTTTT; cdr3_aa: CASSFRGSGVPGELFF
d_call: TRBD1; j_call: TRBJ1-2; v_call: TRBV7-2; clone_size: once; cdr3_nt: TGTGCCAGCAACGGGGGACAGGGGGCTAACTATGGCTACACCTTC; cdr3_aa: CASNGGQGANYGYTF
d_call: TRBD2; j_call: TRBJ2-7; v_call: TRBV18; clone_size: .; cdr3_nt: TGTGCCAGCTCCCACCGACTAGCCGATTACGAGCAGTACTTC; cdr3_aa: CASSHRLADYEQYF
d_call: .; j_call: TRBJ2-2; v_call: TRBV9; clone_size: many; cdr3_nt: TGTGCCAGCAGCGTAGCAGGGGGGAACGGGGAGCTGTTTTTT; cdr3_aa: CASSVAGGNGELFF
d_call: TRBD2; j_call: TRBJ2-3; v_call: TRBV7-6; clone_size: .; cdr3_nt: TGTGCCAGCAGTAGAGCGGGAGGGCCAGATACGCAGTATTTT; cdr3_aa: CASSRAGGPDTQYF
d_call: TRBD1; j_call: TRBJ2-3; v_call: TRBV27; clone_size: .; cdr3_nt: TGTGCCAGCAGGCTAGGGGACAGGGGTAACACAGATACGCAGTATTTT; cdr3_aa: CASRLGDRGNTDTQYF
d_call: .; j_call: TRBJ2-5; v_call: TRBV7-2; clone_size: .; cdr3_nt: TGTGCCAGCAGCTTAGTGTGGTCGGGTATTAAAGAGACCCAGTACTTC; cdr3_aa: CASSLVWSGIKETQYF
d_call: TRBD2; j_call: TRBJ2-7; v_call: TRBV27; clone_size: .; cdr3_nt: TGTGCCAGCAGTCCCCTAGCGGGGGGATTCGAGCAGTACTTC; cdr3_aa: CASSPLAGGFEQYF
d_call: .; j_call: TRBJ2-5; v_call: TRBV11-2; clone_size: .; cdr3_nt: TGTGCCAGCAGCTTAGATCAGGGAGGGACCCAGTACTTC; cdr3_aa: CASSLDQGGTQYF
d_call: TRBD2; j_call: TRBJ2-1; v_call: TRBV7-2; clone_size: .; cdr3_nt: TGTGCCAGCCGACGTGCGGGGGGCTCCTACAATGAGCAGTTCTTC; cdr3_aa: CASRRAGGSYNEQFF
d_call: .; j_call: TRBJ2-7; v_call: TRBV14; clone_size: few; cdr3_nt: TGTGCCAGCAGCCCACTAGGACAGTTCTACGAGCAGTACTTC; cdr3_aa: CASSPLGQFYEQYF
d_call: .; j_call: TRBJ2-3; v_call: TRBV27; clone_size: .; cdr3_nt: TGTGCCAGCAGTCCCCCCGGTGTTGCGGGGTACACAGATACGCAGTATTTT; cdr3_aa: CASSPPGVAGYTDTQYF